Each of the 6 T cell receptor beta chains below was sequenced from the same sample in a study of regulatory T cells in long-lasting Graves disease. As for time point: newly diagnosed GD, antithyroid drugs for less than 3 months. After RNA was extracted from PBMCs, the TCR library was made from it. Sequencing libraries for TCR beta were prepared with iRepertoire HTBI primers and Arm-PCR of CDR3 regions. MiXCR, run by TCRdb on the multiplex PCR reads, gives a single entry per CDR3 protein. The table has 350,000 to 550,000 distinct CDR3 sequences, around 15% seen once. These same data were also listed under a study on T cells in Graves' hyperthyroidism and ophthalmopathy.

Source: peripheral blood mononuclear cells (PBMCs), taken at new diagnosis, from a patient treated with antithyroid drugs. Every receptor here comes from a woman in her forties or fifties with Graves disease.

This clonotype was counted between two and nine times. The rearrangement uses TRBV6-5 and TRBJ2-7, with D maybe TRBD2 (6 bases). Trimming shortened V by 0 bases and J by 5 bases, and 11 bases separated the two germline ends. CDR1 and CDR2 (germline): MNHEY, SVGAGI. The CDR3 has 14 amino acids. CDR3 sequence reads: CASSYSNWGDEQYF. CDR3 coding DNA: TGTGCCAGCAGTTACTCGAATTGGGGGGACGAGCAGTACTTC.

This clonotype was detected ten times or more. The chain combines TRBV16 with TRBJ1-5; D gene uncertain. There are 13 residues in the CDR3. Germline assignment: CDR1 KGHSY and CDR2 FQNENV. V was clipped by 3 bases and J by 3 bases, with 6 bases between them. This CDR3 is CASSQEDNQPQHF. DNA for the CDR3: TGTGCCAGCAGCCAGGAGGACAATCAGCCCCAGCATTTT.

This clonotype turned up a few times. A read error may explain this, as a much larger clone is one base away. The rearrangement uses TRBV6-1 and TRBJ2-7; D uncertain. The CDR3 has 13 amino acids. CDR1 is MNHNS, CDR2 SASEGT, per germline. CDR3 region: CASSHEPNYKQYF. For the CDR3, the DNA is TGTGCCAGCAGCCATGAGCCGAACTACAAGCAGTACTTC.

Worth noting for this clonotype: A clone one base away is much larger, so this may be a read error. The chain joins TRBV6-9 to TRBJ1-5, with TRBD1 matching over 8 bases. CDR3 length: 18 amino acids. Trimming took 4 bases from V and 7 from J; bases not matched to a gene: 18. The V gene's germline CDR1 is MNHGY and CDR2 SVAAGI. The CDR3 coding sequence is TGTGCCAGCAGTTGCTTTTCAGGGGGCAGGGTGTTGTACCAGCCCCAGCATTTT. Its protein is CASSCFSGGRVLYQPQHF.

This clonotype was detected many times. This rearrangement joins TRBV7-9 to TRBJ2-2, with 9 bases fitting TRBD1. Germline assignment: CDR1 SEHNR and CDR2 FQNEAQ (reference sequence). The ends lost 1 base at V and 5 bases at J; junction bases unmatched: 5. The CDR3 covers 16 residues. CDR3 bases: TGTGCCAGCAGCTTAGTGGGACAGGGTCGAACCGGGGAGCTGTTTTTT. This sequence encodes CASSLVGQGRTGELFF.

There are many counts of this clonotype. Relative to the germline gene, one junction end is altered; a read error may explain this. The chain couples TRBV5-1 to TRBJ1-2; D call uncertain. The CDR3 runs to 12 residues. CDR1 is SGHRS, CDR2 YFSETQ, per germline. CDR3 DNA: TGTGCCAGCAGCCAAACTAACTATGGCTACACCTTC. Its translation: CASSQTNYGYTF.